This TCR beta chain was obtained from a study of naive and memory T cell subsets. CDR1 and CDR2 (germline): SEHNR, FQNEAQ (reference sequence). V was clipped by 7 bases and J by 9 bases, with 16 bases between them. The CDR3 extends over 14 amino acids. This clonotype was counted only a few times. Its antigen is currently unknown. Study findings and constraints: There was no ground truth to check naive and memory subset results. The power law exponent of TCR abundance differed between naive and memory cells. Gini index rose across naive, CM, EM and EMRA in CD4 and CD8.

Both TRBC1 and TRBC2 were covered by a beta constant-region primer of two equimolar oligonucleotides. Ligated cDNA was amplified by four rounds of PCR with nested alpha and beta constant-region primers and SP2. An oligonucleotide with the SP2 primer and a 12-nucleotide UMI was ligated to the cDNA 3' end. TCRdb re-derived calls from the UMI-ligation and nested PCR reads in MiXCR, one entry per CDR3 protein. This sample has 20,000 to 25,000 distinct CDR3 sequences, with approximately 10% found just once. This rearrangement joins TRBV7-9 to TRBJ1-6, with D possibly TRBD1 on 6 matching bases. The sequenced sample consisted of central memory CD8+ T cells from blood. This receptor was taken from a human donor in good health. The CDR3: CASNLGEGGSPLHF. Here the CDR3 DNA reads TGTGCCAGCAACCTGGGAGAGGGGGGTTCACCCCTCCACTTT. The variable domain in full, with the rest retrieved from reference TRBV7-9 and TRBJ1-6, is DTGVSQNPRHKITKRGQNVTFRCDPISEHNRLYWYRQTLGQGPEFLTYFQNEAQLEKSRLLSDRFSAERPKGSFSTLEIQRTEQGDSAMYLCASNLGEGGSPLHFGNGTRLTVT.